The entry below gives a single TCR beta chain sequence along with its context. The junction had 23 bases not matched to a gene; V was cut back by 6 bases and J by 2 bases. From germline, CDR1 is MNHNY and CDR2 SVGAGI (reference sequence). The CDR3 loop spans 20 amino acids. Using immunoSEQ multiplex PCR, the repertoire was profiled, and TCRdb retains in-frame clones only, with some absent. This repertoire shows some 70,000 clones, approximately 80% found once; its top ten account for 10% to 15%. This sample is drawn from a study of blood T cell repertoires in COVID-19. The sequence was obtained from a man aged 50 or older with COVID-19, enrolled during active disease. Material: peripheral blood. The rearrangement joins TRBV6-6 to TRBJ2-3, with 7 bases fitting TRBD2. CDR3 nucleotide sequence: TGTGCCAGCAGCGACGCTGGGTGGGGAAGGTGGCGGGGGAACACAGATACGCAGTATTTT. As protein: CASSDAGWGRWRGNTDTQYF.